This section outlines one T cell receptor beta chain sequence together with its context. Antigen unknown. The CDR3 covers 14 residues. Germline CDR1 and CDR2: SGHTS and YDEGEE. V was pared by 2 bases and J by 6 bases, with 4 bases of the junction left unmatched. The sample comes from a study of circulating tumor DNA in untreated peripheral T-cell lymphoma. Study observations and caveats: A couple of patients with persistent post-therapy ctDNA stayed in remission. Tumor-specific clonotypes: identified in approximately 76% of patients, 86% of baseline tissues. Detectable ctDNA after therapy showed a trend toward worse survival.

Method: immunoSEQ multiplex PCR; TCRdb's copy keeps in-frame clones and lacks some. The sample data list about 47 clones. The chain carries TRBV5-8 and TRBJ1-5; 8 nucleotides line up with TRBD1. Sequenced: cell-free DNA from blood serum. The TCR was taken from a human donor with peripheral T-cell lymphoma. Here the CDR3 reads CASSLDRGSQPQHF. The CDR3 nucleotides read TGTGCCAGCAGCTTAGACAGGGGATCTCAGCCCCAGCATTTT.